This T cell receptor (beta chain) appears in the sequencing data of a study of blood T cell repertoires in COVID-19. Across the study: Both acute and convalescent COVID-19 samples were obtained from the United States, Italy and Spain.

Authors' data handling: Counts of nucleated cells, estimated from reference gene primer amplification, were obtained. TCRdb's copy holds only in-frame clones and misses some; the assay was immunoSEQ multiplex PCR. That table furnishes V, J and clone size, whereas the DNA furnished D and trimming. The sample yields fewer than 250,000 clones, about 88% seen once. Trimming pared 1 base from V and 8 bases from J, leaving 10 bases between. There are 13 residues in the CDR3. In germline, CDR1 is SGDLS, CDR2 YYNGEE. This TCR was sampled from a man aged 25-45 years with acute or convalescent COVID-19. The chain is built from TRBV9 and TRBJ2-1; D is uncertain. Sequencing was carried out using peripheral blood. CDR3 sequence reads: CASSVRGVDEQFF. The CDR3 DNA is TGTGCCAGCAGCGTACGAGGAGTCGATGAGCAGTTCTTC.